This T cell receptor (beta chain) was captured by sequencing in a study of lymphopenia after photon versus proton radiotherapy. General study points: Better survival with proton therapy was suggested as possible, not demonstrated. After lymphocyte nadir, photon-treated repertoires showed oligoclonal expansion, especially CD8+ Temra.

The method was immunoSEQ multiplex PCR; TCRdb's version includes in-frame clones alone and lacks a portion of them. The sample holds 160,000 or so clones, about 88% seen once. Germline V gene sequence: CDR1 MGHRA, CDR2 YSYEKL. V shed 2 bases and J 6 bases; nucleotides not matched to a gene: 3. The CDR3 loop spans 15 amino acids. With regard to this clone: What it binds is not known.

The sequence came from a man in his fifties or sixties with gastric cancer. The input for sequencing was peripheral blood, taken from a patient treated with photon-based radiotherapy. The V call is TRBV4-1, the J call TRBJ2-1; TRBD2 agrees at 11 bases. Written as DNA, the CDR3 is TGCGCCAGCAGCCAAAGACTAGCGGGATCCAATGAGCAGTTCTTC. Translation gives CASSQRLAGSNEQFF.